Given below is one T cell receptor beta chain in context. The data were obtained in a study of CD8+CD57+ T cells in acquired aplastic anemia. Study summary: Healthy donor sequencing depth: 8.5 million to 10.8 million CD4+, roughly 11 million CD8+ reads.

V was shortened by 5 bases and J by 2 bases, with 5 bases between the two germline ends. From germline, CDR1 is SGHTA and CDR2 FQGTGA. The CDR3 extends over 12 amino acids. Genomic DNA, serving as template, underwent TCR beta VDJ and CDR3 profiling. MiXCR was run by TCRdb on the reads, yielding one entry per CDR3 protein. The table shows some 210,000 distinct CDR3 sequences, with 60% to 65% occurring only once. This chain connects TRBV7-3 to TRBJ2-3, with unresolved D. Material for sequencing was sorted CD4+, CD8+, or CD8+CD57+ T cells (not recorded which) from PBMCs. This TCR came from a human donor in good health. The CDR3 coding sequence is TGTGCCAGCAGCAACGACACAGATACGCAGTATTTT. This encodes CASSNDTDTQYF.